Listed below are T cell receptor beta chains from one sample, sequenced in a study of OX40 agonist ivuxolimab in advanced cancers. The method was immunoSEQ multiplex PCR; TCRdb's version includes in-frame clones alone and lacks a portion of them. The repertoire consists of roughly 60,000 clones, with 70% to 90% occurring once and the leading ten covering about 0.8%. This specimen consisted of CD4+ or CD8+ T cells sorted from blood, obtained in a trial of the OX40 agonist ivuxolimab. The receptor source for this set is an adult with an advanced solid tumor such as melanoma, head and neck, liver or kidney cancer. CDR3s include the opening cysteine and the closing phenylalanine or tryptophan. A D gene is named only where the DNA matches it firmly. Not every row has a clone size; where given, it reads once, few, many or a size class.

CDR3: CASSRDMEVDEQYF
DNA: TGTGCCAGCTCACGGGACATGGAAGTGGACGAGCAGTACTTC
J: TRBJ2-7
length: 14
D: NA
V: TRBV6-5
size: NA

CDR3: CASSLGVPGELFF
DNA: TGTGCCAGCAGCTTAGGTGTACCCGGGGAGCTGTTTTTT
J: TRBJ2-2
length: 13
D: NA
V: TRBV11-3
size: NA

CDR3: CASSLGDRGRNTEAFF
DNA: TGTGCCAGCAGCTTGGGGGACAGGGGCCGAAACACTGAAGCTTTCTTT
J: TRBJ1-1
length: 16
D: TRBD1
V: TRBV5-5
size: once

CDR3: CASSLPGARRNYGYTF
DNA: TGTGCCAGCAGCCTCCCCGGGGCCCGCCGTAACTATGGCTACACCTTC
J: TRBJ1-2
length: 16
D: NA
V: TRBV21-1
size: once

CDR3: CASSFDSGGEETQYF
DNA: TGTGCCAGCAGCTTTGATAGCGGGGGTGAGGAGACCCAGTACTTC
J: TRBJ2-5
length: 15
D: TRBD2
V: TRBV11-3
size: NA

CDR3: CASSQVQGVGNTEAFF
DNA: TGCGCCAGCAGCCAAGTCCAGGGGGTGGGGAACACTGAAGCTTTCTTT
J: TRBJ1-1
length: 16
D: TRBD1
V: TRBV4-1
size: NA

CDR3: CASSLAKGVETQYF
DNA: TGTGCCAGCAGCTTAGCGAAGGGTGTTGAGACCCAGTACTTC
J: TRBJ2-5
length: 14
D: NA
V: TRBV7-2
size: once

CDR3: CASSLSTYTGELFF
DNA: TGTGCCAGCAGCTTATCGACTTACACCGGGGAGCTGTTTTTT
J: TRBJ2-2
length: 14
D: NA
V: TRBV7-7
size: NA

CDR3: CATGAGYSTDTQYF
DNA: TGTGCCACCGGAGCGGGCTATAGCACAGATACGCAGTATTTT
J: TRBJ2-3
length: 14
D: NA
V: TRBV19
size: NA

CDR3: CASTLPPRTVKNTGELFF
DNA: TGTGCCAGCACCCTTCCGCCGAGGACAGTGAAGAACACCGGGGAGCTGTTTTTT
J: TRBJ2-2
length: 18
D: NA
V: TRBV21-1
size: once

CDR3: CASSLTGANYGYTF
DNA: TGTGCCAGCAGCTTAACAGGAGCTAACTATGGCTACACCTTC
J: TRBJ1-2
length: 14
D: NA
V: TRBV7-9
size: few

CDR3: CASSEASGGPSTDTQYF
DNA: TGTGCCAGCAGTGAAGCGTCGGGGGGGCCAAGCACAGATACGCAGTATTTT
J: TRBJ2-3
length: 17
D: TRBD2
V: TRBV2
size: once

CDR3: CASSSIVFGGYTF
DNA: TGTGCCAGTAGTTCGATTGTGTTTGGTGGCTACACCTTC
J: TRBJ1-2
length: 13
D: NA
V: TRBV19
size: NA

CDR3: CASSYRTREQYF
DNA: TGTGCCAGCAGTTACCGCACTCGCGAGCAGTACTTC
J: TRBJ2-7
length: 12
D: NA
V: TRBV6-5
size: once

CDR3: CASSLEGVSISYEQYF
DNA: TGTGCCAGCAGCTTGGAAGGGGTTTCTATTTCCTACGAGCAGTACTTC
J: TRBJ2-7
length: 16
D: NA
V: TRBV5-1
size: once

CDR3: CATSMGSVGNQPQHF
DNA: TGTGCCACCAGCATGGGATCAGTAGGCAATCAGCCCCAGCATTTT
J: TRBJ1-5
length: 15
D: NA
V: TRBV15
size: NA

CDR3: CASSVFGTDGNTIYF
DNA: TGTGCCAGCAGCGTGTTTGGGACAGACGGAAACACCATATATTTT
J: TRBJ1-3
length: 15
D: TRBD1
V: TRBV9
size: NA

CDR3: CASGLAWDRGDEQFF
DNA: TGTGCTAGTGGTTTGGCATGGGACAGGGGTGATGAGCAGTTCTTC
J: TRBJ2-1
length: 15
D: TRBD1
V: TRBV12-5
size: NA

CDR3: CAWRSRQANNSPLHF
DNA: TGTGCCTGGAGATCCAGACAGGCGAATAATTCACCCCTCCACTTT
J: TRBJ1-6
length: 15
D: NA
V: TRBV30
size: NA

CDR3: CASSLGAGSLGEQYF
DNA: TGTGCCAGCAGCTTGGGGGCAGGGAGTTTGGGCGAGCAGTACTTC
J: TRBJ2-7
length: 15
D: NA
V: TRBV5-8
size: NA

CDR3: CSVMEQDYEQYF
DNA: TGCAGCGTTATGGAACAGGACTACGAGCAGTACTTC
J: TRBJ2-7
length: 12
D: NA
V: TRBV29-1
size: NA

CDR3: CASLQGGTYGYTF
DNA: TGTGCCAGCCTCCAAGGGGGGACCTATGGCTACACCTTC
J: TRBJ1-2
length: 13
D: NA
V: TRBV18
size: NA

CDR3: CASFSGTSVGDTQYF
DNA: TGTGCCAGCTTTTCCGGGACTAGCGTGGGAGATACGCAGTATTTT
J: TRBJ2-3
length: 15
D: TRBD2
V: TRBV6-6
size: NA

CDR3: CASSPTVARNTIYF
DNA: TGTGCCAGCAGCCCCACGGTCGCGCGAAACACCATATATTTT
J: TRBJ1-3
length: 14
D: NA
V: TRBV6-5
size: once

CDR3: CASSEDPGYNSPLHF
DNA: TGTGCCAGCAGTGAAGATCCTGGATATAATTCACCCCTCCACTTT
J: TRBJ1-6
length: 15
D: NA
V: TRBV2
size: once

CDR3: CASSRGLAGAGTGELFF
DNA: TGTGCCAGCAGTCGGGGACTAGCGGGAGCAGGGACCGGGGAGCTGTTTTTT
J: TRBJ2-2
length: 17
D: TRBD2
V: TRBV5-4
size: NA

CDR3: CASSLVMAQSSYEQYF
DNA: TGCGCCAGCAGCTTGGTAATGGCCCAGAGCTCCTACGAGCAGTACTTC
J: TRBJ2-7
length: 16
D: NA
V: TRBV5-1
size: NA

CDR3: CASSATSGGGEQFF
DNA: TGTGCCAGCAGCGCGACTAGCGGGGGGGGTGAGCAGTTCTTC
J: TRBJ2-1
length: 14
D: TRBD2
V: TRBV9
size: NA

CDR3: CASSYLAGGLNEQFF
DNA: TGTGCCAGCAGTTACCTAGCGGGAGGTCTCAATGAGCAGTTCTTC
J: TRBJ2-1
length: 15
D: TRBD2
V: TRBV6-5
size: NA

CDR3: CASSLVAGALLFEKLFF
DNA: TGTGCCAGCAGCTTAGTGGCAGGGGCTCTCCTATTTGAAAAACTGTTTTTT
J: TRBJ1-4
length: 17
D: NA
V: TRBV7-8
size: NA

CDR3: CASSYSGRDHSPLHF
DNA: TGTGCCAGCAGTTACTCAGGCAGGGACCATTCACCCCTCCACTTT
J: TRBJ1-6
length: 15
D: NA
V: TRBV6-5
size: NA

CDR3: CASSETGRTYNEQFF
DNA: TGTGCCAGCAGCGAGACGGGACGGACCTACAATGAGCAGTTCTTC
J: TRBJ2-1
length: 15
D: NA
V: TRBV6-1
size: NA

CDR3: CASSIDSGTGLVHLYNEQFF
DNA: TGTGCCAGTAGTATAGATTCTGGGACAGGGTTGGTCCATCTTTACAATGAGCAGTTCTTC
J: TRBJ2-1
length: 20
D: TRBD1
V: TRBV19
size: NA

CDR3: CASSLGRGDEQYF
DNA: TGTGCCAGCAGCTTGGGCAGAGGCGACGAGCAGTACTTC
J: TRBJ2-7
length: 13
D: NA
V: TRBV7-3
size: few

CDR3: CASSLGGHTEAFF
DNA: TGTGCCAGCAGTTTAGGAGGGCACACTGAAGCTTTCTTT
J: TRBJ1-1
length: 13
D: NA
V: TRBV28
size: NA

CDR3: CSATKGEKYTF
DNA: TGCAGTGCTACCAAAGGGGAAAAGTACACCTTC
J: TRBJ1-2
length: 11
D: NA
V: TRBV20-1
size: NA

CDR3: CASRSNRNEKLFF
DNA: TGTGCCAGCAGATCAAACAGGAATGAAAAACTGTTTTTT
J: TRBJ1-4
length: 13
D: NA
V: TRBV27
size: NA

CDR3: CASGSSGRYNEQFF
DNA: TGTGCCAGCGGATCTAGCGGGAGGTACAATGAGCAGTTCTTC
J: TRBJ2-1
length: 14
D: TRBD2
V: TRBV6-1
size: NA

CDR3: CASSTLRGNEQFF
DNA: TGTGCCAGCAGCACCCTCAGGGGAAATGAGCAGTTCTTC
J: TRBJ2-1
length: 13
D: NA
V: TRBV7-2
size: NA

CDR3: CASRVFGETQYF
DNA: TGTGCCAGCAGGGTCTTCGGGGAGACCCAGTACTTC
J: TRBJ2-5
length: 12
D: NA
V: TRBV2
size: NA

CDR3: CASSADRVNTIYF
DNA: TGTGCCAGCAGCGCGGACAGGGTAAACACCATATATTTT
J: TRBJ1-3
length: 13
D: TRBD1
V: TRBV2
size: NA

CDR3: CASSLWAGGETQYF
DNA: TGTGCCAGCAGCTTGTGGGCAGGGGGAGAGACCCAGTACTTC
J: TRBJ2-5
length: 14
D: TRBD1
V: TRBV5-4
size: NA

CDR3: CASSSGVGQRNSYEQYF
DNA: TGTGCCAGCAGCTCAGGGGTGGGACAGAGAAACTCCTACGAGCAGTACTTC
J: TRBJ2-7
length: 17
D: TRBD1
V: TRBV11-2
size: once

CDR3: CSVPVYYGYTF
DNA: TGCAGCGTGCCAGTATACTATGGCTACACCTTC
J: TRBJ1-2
length: 11
D: NA
V: TRBV29-1
size: NA

CDR3: CASSDGHYNTEAFF
DNA: TGTGCCAGCAGTGATGGACACTACAACACTGAAGCTTTCTTT
J: TRBJ1-1
length: 14
D: NA
V: TRBV6-1
size: NA